Shown below are 30 T cell receptor beta chains from a single sample sequenced in a study of blood T cell repertoires in COVID-19. The method was immunoSEQ multiplex PCR; TCRdb's version includes in-frame clones alone and lacks a portion of them. The sample contains about 250,000 clones, 80% to 95% of which appear only once. The sample taken for sequencing was PBMCs or T cells enriched from blood (not recorded which). The receptor set was obtained from a woman aged 18-29 years who had recovered from COVID-19.

The chain is built from TRBV20-1 and TRBJ1-1; TRBD1 might be the D (6 bases). Per the germline V gene, CDR1 is DFQATT and CDR2 is SNEGSKA (reference sequence). V lost 6 bases and J lost 10, with 15 bases in between. The CDR3 has 11 amino acids. CDR3 in DNA: TGCAGTGCCACAGGGATCGGTGGAGCTTTCTTT. This encodes CSATGIGGAFF.

The chain links TRBV12-3 or TRBV12-4 to TRBJ1-6; TRBD1 is a possible D gene (5 bases). Trimming removed 8 bases from V and 9 bases from J, with 14 bases in between. This CDR3 has 13 amino acids. The CDR3 spells CASGTGDGSPLHF. The DNA of the CDR3 is TGTGCCAGCGGGACGGGGGACGGTTCACCCCTCCACTTT.

V and J are TRBV5-8 and TRBJ2-3; 10 nucleotides align to TRBD2. The trim removed 2 bases at V and 2 bases at J, leaving 8 bases unmatched. The CDR3 contains 17 residues. Germline V gives CDR1 SGHTS, CDR2 YDEGEE. The CDR3 is CASSFLPGLAPTDTQYF. The CDR3 nucleotides are TGTGCCAGCAGCTTTCTTCCGGGACTAGCGCCCACAGATACGCAGTATTTT.

DNA for the CDR3: TGTGCCAGCAGTTGGGACAGGTCTAACTATGGCTACACCTTC. Amino acid sequence: CASSWDRSNYGYTF. The V gene is TRBV2, the J gene TRBJ1-2, with 8 bases that match TRBD1. Germline trimming cut 5 bases from V and 0 bases from J; bases unmatched to any gene: 2. The CDR3 contains 14 residues. Germline CDR1 is SNHLY and CDR2 is FYNNEI. Based on the CDR3 plus reference TRBV2 and TRBJ1-2, the full variable domain is EPEVTQTPSHQVTQMGQEVILRCVPISNHLYFYWYRQILGQKVEFLVSFYNNEISEKSEIFDDQFSVERPDGSNFTLKIRSTKLEDSAMYFCASSWDRSNYGYTFGSGTRLTVV.

This clone was seen only a few times. V and J are TRBV28 and TRBJ1-2; maybe TRBD1 (5 bases). Trimming removed 7 bases at V and 3 bases at J, with 9 bases between. In germline, CDR1 is MDHEN, CDR2 SYDVKM. The CDR3 runs to 12 residues. CDR3 loop: CASTWGDYGYTF. In DNA, the CDR3 is TGTGCCAGCACCTGGGGCGACTATGGCTACACCTTC.

As DNA, the CDR3 is TGCGCCAGCAGCTTAAACCAGGGAAATGAAAAACTGTTTTTT. Encoded protein: CASSLNQGNEKLFF. V is TRBV5-1 and J is TRBJ1-4; a possible D gene is TRBD1 (5 bases). Per the germline V gene, CDR1 is SGHRS and CDR2 is YFSETQ. The V end lost 2 bases, the J end lost 5 bases, and 10 bases lay between the germline ends. This CDR3 is built from 14 residues.

This sequence joins TRBV13 and TRBJ2-7; possibly TRBD2 for D (6 bases). This CDR3 is built from 15 residues. CDR1 PRHDT and CDR2 FYEKMQ come from the germline V gene (reference sequence). The V end lost 5 bases, the J end lost 0 bases, and 14 bases lay between the germline ends. The CDR3 sequence is CASSPRGGYSYEQYF. In DNA, the CDR3 is TGTGCCAGCAGCCCGAGGGGAGGCTACTCCTACGAGCAGTACTTC.

This sequence joins TRBV5-1 and TRBJ2-5; TRBD2 agrees at 13 bases. This CDR3 is 15 amino acids long. The germline CDR1 and CDR2 sequences are SGHRS and YFSETQ. V shed 4 bases, J shed 3 bases, and the junction held 3 bases outside the gene matches. The CDR3 nucleotides are TGCGCCAGCAGCCCCGGGACTAGCGGGGAAGAGACCCAGTACTTC. This gives the protein CASSPGTSGEETQYF. Complete variable domain (other parts from reference TRBV5-1 and TRBJ2-5): KAGVTQTPRYLIKTRGQQVTLSCSPISGHRSVSWYQQTPGQGLQFLFEYFSETQRNKGNFPGRFSGRQFSNSRSEMNVSTLELGDSALYLCASSPGTSGEETQYFGPGTRLLVL.

This chain uses TRBV6-5 with TRBJ1-1; 7 bases align to TRBD1. CDR3 length: 11 amino acids. V gave up 6 bases and J gave up 11 bases; unmatched junction bases: 6. The germline gives CDR1 MNHEY, CDR2 SVGAGI. CDR3 sequence: CASSTGQRAFF. CDR3 coding DNA: TGTGCCAGCAGCACGGGACAGCGGGCTTTCTTT.

V and J are TRBV20-1 and TRBJ2-3, with D possibly TRBD2 on 5 matching bases. Germline CDR1 DFQATT, CDR2 SNEGSKA (reference sequence). The CDR3 totals 13 residues. The ends were cut back, 3 bases at V and 5 bases at J, with 12 bases in the middle. The CDR3 reads CSASMGSVDTQYF. CDR3 nucleotides: TGCAGTGCTAGTATGGGGAGTGTAGATACGCAGTATTTT.

The chain employs TRBV6-1 and TRBJ1-2; 7 nucleotides line up with TRBD1. CDR1 and CDR2 (germline): MNHNS, SASEGT. Losses at the gene ends were 3 bases for V and 4 bases for J; bases not matched to a gene: 11. CDR3 length: 16 amino acids. CDR3 in amino acids: CASSEMGQPKVYGYTF. The CDR3 DNA reads as TGTGCCAGCAGTGAGATGGGACAGCCGAAGGTCTATGGCTACACCTTC.

This clone was seen just once. The chain recombines TRBV6-4 with TRBJ1-5; D not resolved. Germline V gene sequence: CDR1 MRHNA, CDR2 SNTAGT. The ends were cut back, 4 bases at V and 2 bases at J, with 9 bases in the middle. This CDR3 region has 14 residues. The CDR3 DNA reads as TGTGCCAGCAGTGTAACCGGGGGCAATCAGCCCCAGCATTTT. It translates to CASSVTGGNQPQHF.

This chain uses TRBV7-9 with TRBJ1-3; weak D call: TRBD1 (6 bases). Per germline, CDR1 SEHNR and CDR2 FQNEAQ (reference sequence). There are 15 residues in the CDR3. V was shortened by 1 base and J by 8 bases, with 15 bases between the two germline ends. The CDR3 coding sequence is TGTGCCAGCAGCTTAGACCTACAGGGTATGGACACCATATATTTT. Translation gives CASSLDLQGMDTIYF.

Only one count was recorded for this clone. The rearrangement joins TRBV9 to TRBJ1-1, with D maybe TRBD1 (6 bases). V lost 3 bases to trimming and J lost 0 bases, with 6 bases between them. The CDR3 runs 13 residues. Germline V gene sequence: CDR1 SGDLS, CDR2 YYNGEE. In nucleotides, the CDR3 is TGTGCCAGCAGCGGGACAGTGAACACTGAAGCTTTCTTT. Its translation: CASSGTVNTEAFF.

The rearrangement links TRBV4-2 to TRBJ1-2; 8 nucleotides match TRBD1. There are 16 residues in the CDR3. Germline assignment: CDR1 LGHNA and CDR2 YNFKEQ. V lost 0 bases to trimming and J lost 2 bases; unmatched junction nucleotides: 5. CDR3 sequence (DNA): TGTGCCAGCAGCCAAGAGAGGACAGGGACGAACTATGGCTACACCTTC. It specifies CASSQERTGTNYGYTF.

CDR3 in DNA: TGTGCCAGCACGGGAGAAGAGACCCAGTACTTC. Residues: CASTGEETQYF. The rearrangement joins TRBV2 to TRBJ2-5, with a tentative D call TRBD2 (6 bases). CDR3 length: 11 residues. V lost 7 bases and J 3 bases, leaving 6 bases between the germline ends. Per the germline V gene, CDR1 is SNHLY and CDR2 is FYNNEI.

This clone was seen a handful of times. This chain joins TRBV4-2 and TRBJ2-1; 7 nucleotides line up with TRBD2. With 2 bases clipped from V and 6 bases from J, the junction kept 7 bases outside the gene matches. In germline, CDR1 is LGHNA, CDR2 YNFKEQ. The CDR3 contains 15 residues. The chain's CDR3 is CASSQPQGGVNEQFF. The CDR3 DNA reads as TGTGCCAGCAGCCAACCTCAGGGAGGGGTCAATGAGCAGTTCTTC.

The chain couples TRBV5-4 to TRBJ1-2; no firm D call. CDR1 and CDR2 from the germline V gene are SGHNT and YYREEE (reference sequence). The CDR3 covers 12 residues. Trimming stripped 0 bases from V and 5 bases from J, with 5 bases between. CDR3 in DNA: TGTGCCAGCAGCTTGGAACAGTATGGCTACACCTTC. Protein sequence: CASSLEQYGYTF.

CDR3 sequence: CASSLEGARNEQFF. CDR3 coding DNA: TGCGCCAGCAGCTTGGAGGGGGCGAGGAATGAGCAGTTCTTC. This chain uses TRBV5-1 with TRBJ2-1, with 7 positions matching TRBD1. Looked up from germline, CDR1 is SGHRS and CDR2 is YFSETQ. CDR3 size: 14 residues. Trimming cost V 0 bases and J 7 bases; bases outside gene matches: 4.

This chain links TRBV5-1 with TRBJ2-1; TRBD2 might be the D (7 bases). The CDR3 is 18 residues long. Trimming took 0 bases from V and 2 from J, leaving 18 bases between them. Germline V gene lookup returns CDR1 SGHRS and CDR2 YFSETQ. CDR3 nucleotides: TGCGCCAGCAGCTTGGGCAGGGGTAGCGGGCTTACCTACAATGAGCAGTTCTTC. Translating gives CASSLGRGSGLTYNEQFF.

The V call is TRBV7-9, the J call TRBJ2-1; 9 positions match TRBD2. Germline assignment: CDR1 SEHNR and CDR2 FQNEAQ (reference sequence). This CDR3 comprises 15 residues. The J segment lost 0 bases and the V segment lost 6 bases, leaving 3 bases of the junction unmatched. CDR3 nucleotide sequence: TGTGCCAGCAGTATTAGCGGGGGCTCCTACAATGAGCAGTTCTTC. It specifies CASSISGGSYNEQFF.

This chain joins TRBV13 and TRBJ2-6; 11 bases are a match to TRBD1. CDR1 and CDR2 from the germline V gene are PRHDT and FYEKMQ (reference sequence). This CDR3 comprises 18 residues. V was clipped by 4 bases and J by 1 base; unmatched bases: 6. This CDR3 reads CASSSRDRGSSGANVLTF. The CDR3 DNA follows: TGTGCCAGCAGCTCAAGGGACAGGGGGAGTTCTGGGGCCAACGTCCTGACTTTC.

DNA of the CDR3: TGTGCCAGCAGCTGGGGGGTGAGCTCTGGAAACACCATATATTTT. Translating gives CASSWGVSSGNTIYF. J is TRBJ1-3 and V is TRBV5-6, with a possible D match to TRBD1 (5 bases). The CDR3 loop spans 15 amino acids. Trimming removed 3 bases at V and 0 bases at J, with 10 bases between. Germline V gene lookup returns CDR1 SGHDT and CDR2 YYEEEE. Using reference TRBV5-6 and TRBJ1-3 for the parts outside the CDR3, the full variable domain is DAGVTQSPTHLIKTRGQQVTLRCSPKSGHDTVSWYQQALGQGPQFIFQYYEEEERQRGNFPDRFSGHQFPNYSSELNVNALLLGDSALYLCASSWGVSSGNTIYFGEGSWLTVV.

A remark on this clone: The same CDR3 also results from other DNA sequences found in this sample. The genes are TRBV5-1 and TRBJ1-1; D is possibly TRBD1 (5 bases). With 1 base removed from V and 3 bases from J, the gap between germline ends came to 7 bases. The CDR3 contains 13 residues. The germline gives CDR1 SGHRS, CDR2 YFSETQ. As DNA, the CDR3 is TGCGCCAGCAGCTTGCAAGGGGACACTGAAGCTTTCTTT. This translates into CASSLQGDTEAFF. The full variable domain, rest sourced from reference TRBV5-1 and TRBJ1-1, is KAGVTQTPRYLIKTRGQQVTLSCSPISGHRSVSWYQQTPGQGLQFLFEYFSETQRNKGNFPGRFSGRQFSNSRSEMNVSTLELGDSALYLCASSLQGDTEAFFGQGTRLTVV.

V and J are TRBV5-1 and TRBJ2-5; TRBD1 aligns across 8 bases. The junction had 11 bases not matched to a gene; V was cut back by 3 bases and J by 10 bases. Looked up from germline, CDR1 is SGHRS and CDR2 is YFSETQ. The CDR3 covers 14 residues. The CDR3 protein is CASSWEGQGYDQYF. The DNA for the CDR3 is TGCGCCAGCAGCTGGGAAGGACAGGGATACGACCAGTACTTC.

The chain joins TRBV9 to TRBJ2-2; the match to TRBD1 covers 7 bases. V lost 3 bases to trimming and J lost 5 bases; unmatched junction nucleotides: 7. Germline CDR1 SGDLS, CDR2 YYNGEE. This CDR3 has 15 residues. In nucleotides, the CDR3 is TGTGCCAGCAGCGAGGGGGCAGTTGTAACCGGGGAGCTGTTTTTT. Protein: CASSEGAVVTGELFF.

The V and J genes are TRBV6-5 and TRBJ1-1; TRBD1 might be the D (5 bases). CDR3 length: 12 residues. V was pared by 6 bases and J by 0 bases, with 5 bases between. Germline assignment: CDR1 MNHEY and CDR2 SVGAGI. CDR3 protein: CASRTVNTEAFF. In DNA form, the CDR3 reads TGTGCCAGCAGGACAGTGAACACTGAAGCTTTCTTT.

This chain links TRBV2 with TRBJ1-3; TRBD1 might be the D (5 bases). CDR3 length: 15 amino acids. V dropped 1 base and J dropped 2 bases, with 9 bases sitting between them. Per germline, CDR1 SNHLY and CDR2 FYNNEI. CDR3 coding DNA: TGTGCCAGCAGTGAAGGGGGGGTACCTGGAAACACCATATATTTT. Translating gives CASSEGGVPGNTIYF.

The genes are TRBV10-3 and TRBJ1-1; unclear D gene. V was cut by 5 bases and J by 1 base, with 14 bases left in between. Germline CDR1 ENHRY, CDR2 SYGVKD. The CDR3 spans 15 residues. CDR3 residues: CAISSRGRQNTEAFF. CDR3 bases: TGTGCCATCAGTTCCAGAGGGCGACAGAACACTGAAGCTTTCTTT.

This sequence joins TRBV19 and TRBJ1-5; 9 positions match TRBD1. Trimming took 6 bases from V and 3 from J; bases not matched to a gene: 9. The CDR3 runs 16 residues. The germline V gene encodes CDR1 LNHDA and CDR2 SQIVND (reference sequence). For the CDR3, the DNA is TGTGCCAGTAGAATTAAAAGGACAGGGGACAATCAGCCCCAGCATTTT. Translated, it gives CASRIKRTGDNQPQHF.